This T cell receptor (beta chain) was captured in a study of CD8+ T cells in alopecia areata. Note on this clone: Its antigen is unknown.

Sample treatment: oral pan-JAK inhibitor, 5-10 mg twice daily. Peripheral blood and lesional scalp punch biopsies came from alopecia areata patients. PBMCs served as the source from which CD4+ and CD8+ T cells were sorted. Study results and caveats: Mice showed clearer TCR sharing than patients did, a gap that was possibly HLA-related.

As the sequencing template, cDNA was produced by extracting RNA and reverse transcribing it. Generated by immunoSEQ multiplex PCR, the TCRdb table keeps only in-frame clones and is missing some. The table shows 35,000 to 45,000 clones, with roughly 92% occurring only once. The CDR3 is 17 residues long. Germline CDR1 SGHVS, CDR2 FNYEAQ. Germline trimming cut 4 bases from V and 8 bases from J; bases unmatched to any gene: 11. The TCR comes from a human donor with alopecia areata. This sequence joins TRBV7-6 and TRBJ2-4; 13 nucleotides align to TRBD2. Sequenced material: CD8+ T cells sorted from blood, taken at week 24, from a patient treated with tofacitinib. CDR3 amino acids: CASSSGLAGTEGDIQYF. The CDR3 DNA reads as TGTGCCAGCAGCTCGGGACTAGCGGGGACAGAGGGCGACATTCAGTACTTC.